Shown below are 5 T cell receptor beta chains from a single sample sequenced in a study of regulatory T cells in long-lasting Graves disease. Investigators prepared the TCR beta libraries by applying iRepertoire HTBI primers and Arm-PCR of CDR3 regions. TCRdb analysed the multiplex PCR reads with MiXCR anew, one entry per CDR3 protein. The table records around 500,000 distinct CDR3 sequences, more than 15% of them present only once. This sample's time point: newly diagnosed GD, antithyroid drugs for less than 3 months. There was RNA extracted from PBMCs, and the TCR library was made from it. This same sample was also taken into another study, of T cells in Graves' hyperthyroidism and ophthalmopathy.

Sequences were derived from peripheral blood mononuclear cells (PBMCs), sampled at new diagnosis, from a patient treated with antithyroid drugs. All receptors come from a woman aged 40-65 years with Graves disease.

This clonotype occurred a few times. The chain uses TRBV15 and TRBJ1-3, with a weak D call TRBD1 (5 bases). CDR1 is LNHNV, CDR2 YYDKDF, per germline (reference sequence). V lost 5 bases and J lost 4, with 24 bases in between. There are 18 residues in the CDR3. The CDR3 DNA reads as TGTGCCACCAGCTGCACTTTATGGTCCAGGGTACGGGGAAACACCATATATTTT. Its translation: CATSCTLWSRVRGNTIYF.

This clonotype showed up many times. The CDR3 DNA reads as TGTGCCAGCAGTCCTTTCGGACGGGAGGGCGGGGAGCTGTTTTTT. Its protein is CASSPFGREGGELFF. The chain is built from TRBV12-3 or TRBV12-4 and TRBJ2-2; 8 bases match TRBD2. V was clipped by 5 bases and J by 7 bases; unmatched bases: 9. This CDR3 spans 15 amino acids.

A note on this clonotype: A much more abundant neighbour one base away suggests this may be a read error. The rearrangement joins TRBV3-1 to TRBJ2-1; no definite D call. Germline V gene data show CDR1 as LGHDT and CDR2 as YNNKEL (reference sequence). Trimming stripped 1 base from V and 9 bases from J, with 4 bases between. The CDR3 has 11 residues. The CDR3 loop reads CASSQVAEQFF. CDR3 coding DNA: TGTGCCAGCAGCCAAGTGGCTGAGCAGTTCTTC.

The chain links TRBV19 to TRBJ2-1; the D gene could be TRBD1 or TRBD2 (6 bases each). CDR1 is LNHDA and CDR2 is SQIVND in the germline V gene (reference sequence). This CDR3 is 15 amino acids long. The V end lost 7 bases, the J end lost 2 bases, and 15 bases lay between the germline ends. The CDR3 coding sequence is TGTGCCAGTACCGGGGGCAGGTCCCCCTACAATGAGCAGTTCTTC. It is translated as CASTGGRSPYNEQFF.

V is TRBV4-1 and J is TRBJ2-1, with 10 bases lining up with TRBD2. CDR3 size: 18 residues. CDR1 and CDR2 (germline): MGHRA, YSYEKL. Germline trimming cut 2 bases from V and 6 bases from J; bases unmatched to any gene: 13. CDR3 sequence reads: CASSQRPQPSGGFNEQFF. CDR3 nucleotides: TGCGCCAGCAGCCAACGACCTCAGCCTAGCGGGGGTTTCAATGAGCAGTTCTTC.